This TCR beta chain was retrieved from a study of CD4+ T cells in melanoma (dated by TCRdb to between 2021 and 2024). Regarding the study in general: The study investigated neoantigen-specific CD4+ T cells in human melanoma. Overall study outcomes, separate from this receptor: Neoantigen-specific CD4+ T cells were reported to be correlated with the function of CD8+ T cells, macrophages and B cells. Diverse differentiation states were reported to be shown by neoantigen-specific CD4+ T cells in melanoma.

Libraries were built with the immunoSEQ multiplex PCR assay. Sourced from immuneACCESS, this table was stored by TCRdb with only in-frame sequences that have V and J called. A share of the clones is absent; for the studies checked, an unresolved V gene accounts for under half, and the remainder has no known explanation. The sample has about 11,000 clones on record, roughly two thirds of them singletons. Of the sample, roughly 15% is held by the ten largest clones. This clone was picked up a small number of times. Its antigen is not yet known. No quality values exist for individual bases; no much larger clone is one base distant. The donors were people with melanoma. The germline V and J ends show losses of 8 bases and 2 bases respectively, and no gene match explains 3 bases of the junction. Including cysteine and phenylalanine, the CDR3 has 14 amino acids. The sequence is cut down to CDR3 DNA, 42 bases in frame from base 1. Sequences ENHRY (CDR1) and SYGVKD (CDR2) are obtained from the germline V gene.

The clonotype originates from a human donor with melanoma. The sample taken for sequencing was cells from a culture (not recorded whether cultured in vitro). The V gene is TRBV10-3 and the J gene is TRBJ2-6; TRBD1 fits 7 bases in the junction. The nucleotide sequence reads as follows: TGTGCCATCGGAAGGGGGCCTGGGGCCAACGTCCTGACTTTC. The encoded protein is CAIGRGPGANVLTF.